The clone carrying this TCR beta chain has just a few counts. Its matching antigen is unknown. CDR3 length: 16 amino acids. Germline loops: CDR1 MNHNS, CDR2 SASEGT. V was cut by 8 bases and J by 1 base, with 20 bases left in between. The data stem from a study of T-cell memory formation after mild COVID-19. Findings and caveats of the study: Clones contracting across day 15 to 85 had a balanced CD4/CD8 profile; later expanding clones leaned CD4+. Contracting CD4+ clones sat mainly in CM and EM; CD8+ in EMRA. The study detected some responding clones in pre-infection memory, suggesting cross-reactive memory joined.

Constant-segment primers and 5'RACE yielded cDNA libraries for TCR alpha and TCR beta, each carrying sample barcodes and UMIs. TCRdb ran MiXCR on the 5' RACE reads and lists one entry per CDR3 protein. Of some 600,000 distinct CDR3 sequences listed, around 16% are singletons. The TCR originated in an adult woman who had mild COVID-19 (a few samples of this study predate the infection). Cell type and time point are not known. This sequence joins TRBV6-1 and TRBJ1-1; tentatively, D is TRBD1 (5 bases). The sequenced material came from PBMCs or a T cell subset sorted from them (not recorded which). The CDR3 DNA reads TGTGCCAGCCGGACCCCCGGGGACTGGAGGAACACTGAAGCTTTCTTT. It is translated as CASRTPGDWRNTEAFF.